This T cell receptor beta chain is drawn from a study of cytomegalovirus exposure and HLA in healthy donors. This PCR relied on a set of 60 Vbeta primers and 13 Jbeta primers. Assay used: immunoSEQ multiplex PCR; TCRdb lists only in-frame clones, some missing. The sample holds approximately 150,000 clones, around 78% seen once. To note about this clone: Its antigen is not known.

Findings of the study overall: Per a prior analysis, the majority of TCR beta V segments were productive roughly 90% or roughly 30% of the time. Available immune exposure information covered CMV serostatus only. The likely explanation for a cluster of highly shared sequence variants was sequencing artifact. Donors were assumed by presence/absence analyses to have roughly uniform sequencing depth.

Germline V gene lookup returns CDR1 MNHEY and CDR2 SMNVEV (reference sequence). This CDR3 comprises 17 residues. V shed 6 bases and J shed 7 bases, with 24 bases lying between them. The sequencing input was PBMCs. V and J are TRBV27 and TRBJ1-4; maybe TRBD1 (6 bases). The sequence was collected from a woman in her 40s in good health and CMV-seropositive. DNA for the CDR3: TGTGCCAGCAGCACAACCCTACCGGGACAACGTACTGAAAAACTGTTTTTT. Translating it yields CASSTTLPGQRTEKLFF. Full variable domain (missing parts from reference TRBV27 and TRBJ1-4): EAQVTQNPRYLITVTGKKLTVTCSQNMNHEYMSWYRQDPGLGLRQIYYSMNVEVTDKGDVPEGYKVSRKEKRNFPLILESPSPNQTSLYFCASSTTLPGQRTEKLFFGSGTQLSVL.